These 10 T cell receptor beta chains share one sample of origin, sequenced in a study of neurological immune-mediated disorders. TCRdb recomputed calls from the 5' RACE reads with MiXCR, one row per CDR3 protein. The sample includes approximately 28,000 distinct CDR3 sequences, 15% to 20% seen only once; the top ten take roughly 5%. As for time point: technical triplicate 3. Material: CD4+ T cells from blood. All receptors come from a female donor with HTLV-1-associated myelopathy (HAM/TSP).

This clonotype was seen repeatedly, ten times or more. The chain has TRBV4-2 and TRBJ2-2; TRBD1 is a possible D gene (6 bases). CDR1 LGHNA and CDR2 YNFKEQ come from the germline V gene. This CDR3 contains 15 residues. The germline V and J ends were trimmed by 0 bases and 7 bases, with 12 bases remaining between them. In nucleotides, the CDR3 is TGTGCCAGCAGCCAAGATTTAGACAGGAGCGGGGAGCTGTTTTTT. The encoded protein is CASSQDLDRSGELFF.

This clonotype showed up many times. The chain couples TRBV28 to TRBJ2-3; either TRBD1 or TRBD2 may supply D (5 bases each). The CDR3 has 16 residues. The V end was cut by 6 bases, the J end by 6 bases, with 22 bases between. Per the germline V gene, CDR1 is MDHEN and CDR2 is SYDVKM. CDR3 region: CASSTRDPSWEDTQYF. The CDR3 nucleotides are TGTGCCAGCAGCACACGGGACCCGAGCTGGGAGGATACGCAGTATTTT.

This clonotype appeared many times. The chain couples TRBV19 to TRBJ2-5; a possible D gene is TRBD1 (5 bases). Deletions cut 3 bases from V and 5 bases from J, with 16 bases between. In germline, CDR1 is LNHDA, CDR2 SQIVND (reference sequence). The CDR3 runs 15 residues. The CDR3 loop reads CASSIQGRARETQYF. CDR3 in DNA: TGTGCCAGTAGTATCCAGGGTCGGGCGCGGGAGACCCAGTACTTC. Looking up the rest from reference TRBV19 and TRBJ2-5 gives the full variable domain: DGGITQSPKYLFRKEGQNVTLSCEQNLNHDAMYWYRQDPGQGLRLIYYSQIVNDFQKGDIAEGYSVSREKKESFPLTVTSAQKNPTAFYLCASSIQGRARETQYFGPGTRLLVL.

The table lists this clonotype with many counts. The chain recombines TRBV2 with TRBJ2-7, with D uncertain. Trimming cost V 3 bases and J 0 bases, with 9 bases left between them. Germline-derived CDR1 and CDR2 are SNHLY and FYNNEI. This CDR3 region has 14 residues. The CDR3 region is CASSEDLSSYEQYF. CDR3 nucleotides: TGTGCCAGCAGTGAGGATCTTAGCTCCTACGAGCAGTACTTC.

This clonotype was seen many times. This chain uses TRBV10-3 with TRBJ2-5; 9 nucleotides agree with TRBD2. The CDR3 spans 14 residues. Germline V gene lookup returns CDR1 ENHRY and CDR2 SYGVKD. V was pared by 9 bases and J by 3 bases, with 8 bases of the junction left unmatched. DNA for the CDR3: TGTGCCATAAAATCGACTAGCGGAGAAGAGACCCAGTACTTC. Protein sequence: CAIKSTSGEETQYF.

This clonotype was counted many times. The chain links TRBV20-1 to TRBJ2-2; TRBD2 matches at 12 bases. The CDR3 loop spans 15 amino acids. Germline assignment: CDR1 DFQATT and CDR2 SNEGSKA (reference sequence). Trimming removed 5 bases from V and 2 bases from J; junction bases left unmatched: 3. Here the CDR3 DNA reads TGCAGTGCTCGGGGACTAGCGGGTAACACCGGGGAGCTGTTTTTT. Encoded protein: CSARGLAGNTGELFF.

This clonotype appeared many times. The J gene is TRBJ2-7, the V gene TRBV7-2; 12 nucleotides line up with TRBD2. The CDR3 totals 14 residues. The junction had 4 bases not matched to a gene; V was cut back by 7 bases and J by 3 bases. CDR1 and CDR2 (germline): SGHTA, FQGNSA. The CDR3 loop reads CASTRTSGDYEQYF. The CDR3 DNA sequence: TGTGCCAGCACCCGGACTAGCGGGGACTACGAGCAGTACTTC.

This clonotype was detected many times. The gene calls are TRBV18 and TRBJ2-2, with a possible D match to TRBD1 (7 bases). Germline lookup yields CDR1 KGHSH and CDR2 LQKENI. V dropped 4 bases and J dropped 9 bases, with 27 bases sitting between them. There are 18 residues in the CDR3. The CDR3 DNA follows: TGTGCCAGCTCACAAACAATCCTGAGACAGGGACTTCCAAGGGAGCTGTTTTTT. Its protein product is CASSQTILRQGLPRELFF.

This clonotype was counted ten times or more. The V and J genes are TRBV29-1 and TRBJ1-4; D is unresolved. Trimming left V 5 bases short and J 8 bases short, with 12 bases between. Germline CDR1 and CDR2: SQVTM and ANQGSEA. The CDR3 loop spans 12 amino acids. The CDR3 sequence: CSVRRTGEKLFF. As DNA, the CDR3 is TGCAGCGTTCGACGGACCGGGGAAAAACTGTTTTTT.

The sample holds many counts of this clonotype. The rearrangement joins TRBV27 to TRBJ1-1; 8 bases are shared with TRBD1. CDR1 and CDR2 (germline): MNHEY, SMNVEV (reference sequence). With 7 bases clipped from V and 2 bases from J, the junction kept 6 bases outside the gene matches. The CDR3 is 14 residues long. CDR3 sequence (DNA): TGTGCCAGCAAGGGGACAGGAGGAAACACTGAAGCTTTCTTT. It yields the protein CASKGTGGNTEAFF.